This record covers a single TCR beta chain. Here immunoSEQ multiplex PCR was the method, and the copy in TCRdb shows in-frame clones only, minus some. The data hold roughly 200,000 clones, with almost 90% observed a single time. The V gene's germline CDR1 is SGDLS and CDR2 YYNGEE. V dropped 4 bases and J dropped 0 bases, with 11 bases sitting between them. The CDR3 spans 15 residues. This entry is derived from a study of blood T cell repertoires in COVID-19. About the study: Acute and convalescent COVID-19 samples came from the United States, Italy and Spain. T cells, B-cell-depleted T cells, or PBMCs supplied cDNA or gDNA.

The chain combines TRBV9 with TRBJ2-1; D perhaps matches TRBD1 (6 bases). This TCR derives from a man between 18 and 35 years old with active or convalescent COVID-19. Sample: peripheral blood. The CDR3 region has the DNA TGTGCCAGCAGCTTGGGCAGGGGCTCCTACAATGAGCAGTTCTTC. Its translation is CASSLGRGSYNEQFF.